The 10 T cell receptor beta chains below come from one sample, sequenced in a study of cytomegalovirus exposure and HLA in healthy donors. 60 Vbeta and 13 Jbeta primers were used in PCR. Assay: immunoSEQ multiplex PCR; the TCRdb copy retains only in-frame clones and omits some. The data show 100,000 to 150,000 clones, about 81% seen once. The sample taken for sequencing was PBMCs. The source of these receptors is a woman in her twenties or thirties in good health and CMV-seronegative.

Turning to this clone: The germline gene is not matched at one end of the junction; a read error may be the cause. The chain joins TRBV7-7 to TRBJ2-5, with D possibly TRBD2 on 5 matching bases. The length of the CDR3 is 13 residues. Germline-derived CDR1 and CDR2 are SSHAT and FNYEAQ (reference sequence). CDR3 nucleotides: TGTGCTAGCAGCTTAGGCGGGCCAGAGACCCAGTACTTC. Amino acids: CASSLGGPETQYF.

The chain couples TRBV28 to TRBJ2-5; 11 nucleotides match TRBD1. The J call is uncertain, as TRBJ2-7 better fits the DNA end. Germline values: CDR1 MDHEN, CDR2 SYDVKM. The CDR3 is made up of 15 amino acids. DNA of the CDR3: TGTGCCAGCACCCTCCCCGGGACAGGGGGCTACGAGCAGTACTTC. It encodes CASTLPGTGGYEQYF.

This chain links TRBV5-6 with TRBJ2-1; D call uncertain. V was shortened by 0 bases and J by 10 bases, with 5 bases between the two germline ends. From germline, CDR1 is SGHDT and CDR2 YYEEEE. This CDR3 is 11 amino acids long. DNA for the CDR3: TGTGCCAGCAGCTTGGCCCAAGAGCAGTTCTTC. This codes for CASSLAQEQFF.

Notes on this clone: The same CDR3 arises from other DNA sequences in this sample as well. V and J are TRBV7-6 and TRBJ2-2, with D possibly being TRBD2 (5 bases). The CDR3 spans 12 residues. The V gene's germline CDR1 is SGHVS and CDR2 FNYEAQ. With 5 bases removed from V and 7 bases from J, the gap between germline ends came to 8 bases. The CDR3 is CASSHDYGELFF. The CDR3 nucleotides are TGTGCCAGCAGCCACGACTACGGGGAGCTGTTTTTT.

This clone showed up just a few times. The rearrangement joins TRBV27 to TRBJ2-7, with 8 positions matching TRBD1. Looked up from germline, CDR1 is MNHEY and CDR2 is SMNVEV (reference sequence). The V and J ends lost 3 bases and 4 bases, in that order; junction bases with no gene match: 2. CDR3 length: 13 amino acids. This chain's CDR3 is CASSLGQEYEQYF. CDR3 sequence (DNA): TGTGCCAGCAGTTTGGGACAGGAGTACGAGCAGTACTTC.

CDR3 nucleotide sequence: TGTGCCAGCAGCCCATTGAGTTTGTACGAGCAGTACTTC. This codes for CASSPLSLYEQYF. This chain connects TRBV7-9 to TRBJ2-7; D is uncertain. Germline CDR1 is SEHNR and CDR2 is FQNEAQ (reference sequence). The germline V and J ends were trimmed by 5 bases and 4 bases, with 12 bases remaining between them. The length of the CDR3 is 13 residues.

For this clone: The junction differs from germline at one of its ends, possibly a read error. The gene calls are TRBV7-2 and TRBJ2-2; 7 nucleotides match TRBD2. Germline values: CDR1 SGHTA, CDR2 FQGNSA. The CDR3 sequence is 12 residues long. The CDR3 nucleotides read TGCGCGGGAGTTGTTAACACCGGGGAGCTGTTTTTT. Encoded protein: CAGVVNTGELFF.

In DNA, the CDR3 is TGCGCCAGCAGCTTGGAACAGGTGCGCTTTCTAGACGAGCAGTACTTC. This encodes CASSLEQVRFLDEQYF. The V call is TRBV5-1, the J call TRBJ2-7; the D gene is possibly TRBD1 (5 bases). The CDR3 spans 16 residues. The germline CDR1 and CDR2 sequences are SGHRS and YFSETQ. V gave up 0 bases and J gave up 5 bases, with 18 bases separating them.

This chain uses TRBV7-8 with TRBJ1-5; a possible D gene is TRBD1 (5 bases). V shed 1 base and J shed 2 bases, with 12 bases lying between them. The germline V gene encodes CDR1 SGHVS and CDR2 FQNEAQ. The CDR3 covers 16 residues. The CDR3 is CASSLVDGGGNQPQHF. As DNA, the CDR3 is TGTGCCAGCAGCTTAGTAGATGGAGGGGGCAATCAGCCCCAGCATTTT.

This clone was counted a few times. The V and J genes are TRBV4-3 and TRBJ1-5; a weak D match, TRBD1 (5 bases). The CDR3 length is 12 residues. Germline V CDR1 and CDR2: LGHNA, YSLEER. V was shortened by 0 bases and J by 11 bases, with 8 bases between the two germline ends. DNA for the CDR3: TGCGCCAGCAGCCAAGATCGGGGGGCCCAGCATTTT. Residues: CASSQDRGAQHF.